Listed below are T cell receptor beta chains from one sample, sequenced in a study of blood T cell repertoires in COVID-19. TCRdb's table, derived via immunoSEQ multiplex PCR, lists solely in-frame clones and lacks some. The sample contains approximately 220,000 clones, 85% of which appear only once. Sequenced: peripheral blood. These receptors were taken from a man aged 45-60 years who had recovered from COVID-19. Each CDR3 is given with its conserved first and last residue. The D gene is left open where the match is weak. The listing skips clone size in some rows; elsewhere it reads once, few, many or a size class.

V gene	D gene	clone size	J gene	CDR3 DNA	CDR3 protein
TRBV25-1	.	.	TRBJ1-2	TGTGCCAGCAGTGACCTGACCGGACAGCCCTATGGCTACACCTTC	CASSDLTGQPYGYTF
TRBV29-1	.	.	TRBJ2-7	TGCAGCGTTGCCGCACGGGGTAGCTCCTACGAGCAGTACTTC	CSVAARGSSYEQYF
TRBV19	.	.	TRBJ2-4	TGTGCCAGGACCCCCGTGATCCAAATTTCGGGCAAAAACATTCAGTACTTC	CARTPVIQISGKNIQYF
TRBV5-1	.	.	TRBJ2-3	TGCGCCAGCAGCCTAGTTCCTAGCACAGATACGCAGTATTTT	CASSLVPSTDTQYF
TRBV18	.	.	TRBJ1-1	TGTGCCAGCCGCCCGGACAGTTTCGCGAGGACTGAAGCTTTCTTT	CASRPDSFARTEAFF
TRBV6-2/TRBV6-3	TRBD2	.	TRBJ2-7	TGTGCCAGCAGCCCCGACCTAGCGGGAGCAGGGGGCGAGCAGTACTTC	CASSPDLAGAGGEQYF
TRBV10-3	TRBD1	.	TRBJ1-2	TGTGCCATCAGTGATAAAACAGGGGGCGACAAGGGCTACACCTTC	CAISDKTGGDKGYTF
TRBV2	TRBD1	.	TRBJ2-5	TGTGCCAGCAGAAGACGACAGGGTGAAAGGGAGACCCAGTACTTC	CASRRRQGERETQYF
TRBV27	.	.	TRBJ1-1	TGTGCCAGCAGTTCAACTCGGACTGTTAACACTGAAGCTTTCTTT	CASSSTRTVNTEAFF
TRBV28	.	few	TRBJ2-7	TGTGCCAGCAGCCGCGCGGGGACAGTCTCCTACGAGCAGTACTTC	CASSRAGTVSYEQYF
TRBV2	.	.	TRBJ1-5	TGTGCCAGCAGAAACAGGGCGGACAGCAATCAGCCCCAGCATTTT	CASRNRADSNQPQHF
TRBV28	.	few	TRBJ1-5	TGTGCCAGCAGTCCCCCGGGTTATTCGGGGGAACGGGGTAATCAGCCCCAGCATTTT	CASSPPGYSGERGNQPQHF
TRBV28	.	.	TRBJ1-1	TGTGCCAGCACCCGAGGAGGGATGAACACTGAAGCTTTCTTT	CASTRGGMNTEAFF
TRBV27	TRBD1	.	TRBJ2-1	TGTGCCAGCAGTTCGGGACAGGTACAAGGTGAGCAGTTCTTC	CASSSGQVQGEQFF
TRBV7-2	.	few	TRBJ2-2	TGTGCCAGCAGCGTACAGGCGAACACCGGGGAGCTGTTTTTT	CASSVQANTGELFF
TRBV11-2	TRBD2	.	TRBJ2-3	TGTGCCAGCAGCCCCACTAGCGGGAGCACAGATACGCAGTATTTT	CASSPTSGSTDTQYF
TRBV29-1	TRBD2	.	TRBJ2-7	TGCAGCGTTGAAGAGGGACTAGCGGGGTACGAGCAGTACTTC	CSVEEGLAGYEQYF
TRBV6-5	TRBD2	.	TRBJ2-3	TGTGCCAGCAAGAACGGGAGGGCGACAGATACGCAGTATTTT	CASKNGRATDTQYF
TRBV6-5	TRBD1	.	TRBJ1-4	TGTGCCAGCAGCCGGACAGGGGGAGAAGAAAAACTGTTTTTT	CASSRTGGEEKLFF
TRBV13	TRBD2	.	TRBJ2-1	TGTGCCAGCAGCTTAGGGACGGGGGGATCCAATGAGCAGTTCTTC	CASSLGTGGSNEQFF
TRBV28	.	.	TRBJ1-4	TGTGCCAGCAGTCCCCCTAACTGGACTGGGTATGAAAAACTGTTTTTT	CASSPPNWTGYEKLFF
TRBV5-1	TRBD1	.	TRBJ1-4	TGCGCCACCTCTGAACGGACAGGGAATGAAAAACTGTTTTTT	CATSERTGNEKLFF
TRBV23-1	TRBD1	.	TRBJ1-5	TGCGCCAGCAGTCAATTGGCCGGACAGGGAAAGAATCAGCCCCAGCATTTT	CASSQLAGQGKNQPQHF
TRBV30	.	.	TRBJ1-5	TGTGCCTTGGAGAAAGGGGGCAATCAGCCCCAGCATTTT	CALEKGGNQPQHF
TRBV19	TRBD1	once	TRBJ1-5	TGTGCCAGTAGTATGCTGGACAGGGGCGGCCAGCCCCAGCATTTT	CASSMLDRGGQPQHF
TRBV19	.	.	TRBJ2-2	TGTGCCAGTAGTGAACAGGGTCCCGGGGAGCTGTTTTTT	CASSEQGPGELFF
TRBV3-1/TRBV3-2	.	.	TRBJ2-5	TGTGCCAGCAGATCCTCTGGAGGGCCCCGCCAAGAGACCCAGTACTTC	CASRSSGGPRQETQYF
TRBV7-9	TRBD2	.	TRBJ2-3	TGTGCCAGCAGCCCACGAGCGGGAGAGACAGATACGCAGTATTTT	CASSPRAGETDTQYF
TRBV6-5	TRBD1	.	TRBJ2-5	TGTGCCAGCAGTTACTCCTGGGACAGGGGTGAGACCCAGTACTTC	CASSYSWDRGETQYF
TRBV6-4	TRBD2	.	TRBJ2-7	TGTGCCAGCAGTGCACTAGCGGGTGGAGGCCACGAGCAGTACTTC	CASSALAGGGHEQYF
TRBV5-6	.	many	TRBJ2-2	TGTGCCAGCAGCTTGGGTTCTAGAAACTCCGGGGAGCTGTTTTTT	CASSLGSRNSGELFF
TRBV21-1	.	.	TRBJ2-7	TGTGCCAGCAGCAAAGACGGTAGGGCTAGCGGGAGGCCCTACTACGAGCAGTACTTC	CASSKDGRASGRPYYEQYF
TRBV23-1	.	.	TRBJ1-2	TGCGCCAGCAGTCAACCCTACAGGTACTATGGCTACACCTTC	CASSQPYRYYGYTF
TRBV7-6	TRBD2	few	TRBJ2-1	TGTGCCAGCAGCCCTGAGGTGCGGGAGGTCAATGAGCAGTTCTTC	CASSPEVREVNEQFF
TRBV28	.	once	TRBJ1-1	TGTGCCAGCAGTTTAGAGACAGTCTTACCCCAGTGGGCTTTCTTT	CASSLETVLPQWAFF
TRBV27	.	.	TRBJ1-1	TGTGCCAGCAGTTTATTAAGGGGAGGGTTGAACACTGAAGCTTTCTTT	CASSLLRGGLNTEAFF
TRBV28	.	few	TRBJ1-4	TGTGCCAGCAGTTCCCCCGGGGGGGCAACTAATGAAAAACTGTTTTTT	CASSSPGGATNEKLFF
TRBV7-9	TRBD1	.	TRBJ2-7	TGTGCCAGCAGCCCTTTGGACAGGGGGAACTACGAGCAGTACTTC	CASSPLDRGNYEQYF
TRBV15	TRBD1	.	TRBJ1-1	TGTGCCACCAGCAGAGGGGGGACAGGGGATGTCTCTTTCTTT	CATSRGGTGDVSFF
TRBV7-6	TRBD1	few	TRBJ1-1	TGTGCCAGCAGCCTAACAGGGGCCTCCAACACTGAAGCTTTCTTT	CASSLTGASNTEAFF
TRBV2	.	.	TRBJ2-7	TGTGCCAGCAGTTTGACAGGAGTTAGCTCCTACGAGCAGTACTTC	CASSLTGVSSYEQYF
TRBV28	.	.	TRBJ1-2	TGTGCCAGCAGTTTATGGGGGGGTAAATTGCCTTATGGCTACACCTTC	CASSLWGGKLPYGYTF
TRBV18	.	.	TRBJ2-4	TGTGCCAGCTCCCTAGACTTGGGAGCCAAAAACATTCAGTACTTC	CASSLDLGAKNIQYF
TRBV7-6	TRBD1	.	TRBJ2-1	TGTGCCAGCAGCTTAGGACAGGGGGCCTACAATGAGCAGTTCTTC	CASSLGQGAYNEQFF
TRBV19	.	.	TRBJ2-7	TGTGCCAGTAGTATAGGAAGACAGGGAGGCGAGCAGTACTTC	CASSIGRQGGEQYF
TRBV2	TRBD1	many	TRBJ2-7	TGTGCCAGCAGTAGACAGGGGTCCTACGAGCAGTACTTC	CASSRQGSYEQYF
TRBV28	TRBD2	.	TRBJ2-7	TGTGCCAGCAGCTGGCGCGGGAGAGCTTTCTACGAGCAGTACTTC	CASSWRGRAFYEQYF
TRBV7-9	.	.	TRBJ2-1	TGTGCCAGCAGCTTAGATTGGCAGGGCCCCTACAATGAGCAGTTCTTC	CASSLDWQGPYNEQFF
TRBV15	.	few	TRBJ1-3	TGTGCCACCAGCAGTTGGGGAGCGGGTAATCTTAGAAACACCATATATTTT	CATSSWGAGNLRNTIYF
TRBV7-6	TRBD2	.	TRBJ2-7	TGTGCCAGCAGCTTAGGACTAGCGGGAGGTAACTACGAGCAGTACTTC	CASSLGLAGGNYEQYF
TRBV14	TRBD1	.	TRBJ1-2	TGTGCCAGCAGCCGATACGACAGGGCCTATGGCTACACCTTC	CASSRYDRAYGYTF
TRBV27	TRBD1	.	TRBJ1-6	TGTGCCAGCAGTCTACGGACAGGGAGATATAATTCACCCCTCCACTTT	CASSLRTGRYNSPLHF
TRBV27	TRBD1	.	TRBJ2-7	TGTGCCAGCAGCCCGCGGGACAGGGGGCGCAAGCAGTACTTC	CASSPRDRGRKQYF